What follows are 17 T cell receptor beta chains derived from one specimen sequenced in a study of fetal regulatory T cell absence and autoimmunity. The method was immunoSEQ multiplex PCR; TCRdb's version includes in-frame clones alone and lacks a portion of them. This sample has around 100,000 clones; about two thirds occur once, and the top ten carry less than 2.5%. Sequences were obtained from pancreas tissue. Receptors originate from a male donor with IPEX syndrome.

The rearrangement joins TRBV27 to TRBJ2-3; D remains unclear. Trimming took 2 bases from V and 2 from J, leaving 5 bases between them. CDR3 length equals 13 residues. CDR1 is MNHEY and CDR2 is SMNVEV in the germline V gene (reference sequence). CDR3: CASSLLPTDTQYF. As DNA, the CDR3 is TGTGCCAGCAGTTTACTCCCCACAGATACGCAGTATTTT.

The chain is built from TRBV6-6 and TRBJ2-6, with D perhaps matching TRBD2 (6 bases). This CDR3 region has 16 residues. V lost 0 bases and J lost 4, with 10 bases in between. Germline V gene sequence: CDR1 MNHNY, CDR2 SVGAGI (reference sequence). CDR3 residues: CASSYSGGSGANVLTF. DNA of the CDR3: TGTGCCAGCAGTTACTCGGGGGGTTCAGGGGCCAACGTCCTGACTTTC.

This clone was seen only a few times. V gene TRBV6-4 combines with J gene TRBJ1-1; 7 nucleotides align to TRBD1. Germline CDR1 reads MRHNA; CDR2 reads SNTAGT. The CDR3 is made up of 13 amino acids. J gave up 4 bases and V 6 bases, and 5 bases lay outside the gene matches. The CDR3 DNA reads TGTGCCAGCAGCCGAGACAGGGCCACTGAAGCTTTCTTT. It specifies CASSRDRATEAFF.

The chain couples TRBV5-1 to TRBJ2-1, with D hard to call. Germline values: CDR1 SGHRS, CDR2 YFSETQ. This CDR3 spans 13 amino acids. Trimming cost V 7 bases and J 4 bases, with 12 bases left between them. CDR3 residues: CASAWGRYNEQFF. The CDR3 nucleotides are TGCGCCAGCGCCTGGGGTAGATACAATGAGCAGTTCTTC.

The V call is TRBV7-8, the J call TRBJ1-3; no clear D. This CDR3 is built from 14 residues. The V end lost 1 base, the J end lost 0 bases, and 4 bases lay between the germline ends. Per the germline V gene, CDR1 is SGHVS and CDR2 is FQNEAQ. For the CDR3, the DNA is TGTGCCAGCAGCTTAGGGAGCTCTGGAAACACCATATATTTT. This encodes CASSLGSSGNTIYF.

This clone was detected only once. The rearrangement joins TRBV7-6 to TRBJ1-2; D is unresolved. The length of the CDR3 is 15 residues. V lost 1 base and J lost 8, with 17 bases in between. Germline CDR1 SGHVS, CDR2 FNYEAQ. The CDR3 DNA follows: TGTGCCAGCAGCTTAGTGCCGGACCCCCGGTGGGGCTACACCTTC. Protein: CASSLVPDPRWGYTF.

The rearrangement joins TRBV15 to TRBJ2-3; 7 nucleotides match TRBD2. This CDR3 comprises 15 residues. V lost 6 bases, J lost 4 bases, and 10 bases stayed unmatched. From germline, CDR1 is LNHNV and CDR2 YYDKDF (reference sequence). CDR3 region: CATRRSGLGPDTQYF. The CDR3 DNA follows: TGTGCCACCAGAAGAAGCGGACTAGGACCAGATACGCAGTATTTT.

The gene calls are TRBV5-1 and TRBJ2-1, with a weak D call TRBD2 (6 bases). Germline V gene sequence: CDR1 SGHRS, CDR2 YFSETQ. CDR3 length equals 16 residues. Trimming stripped 4 bases from V and 4 bases from J, with 18 bases between. In nucleotides, the CDR3 is TGCGCCAGCAGCCCGATTCGGGAGTTGGTATACAATGAGCAGTTCTTC. It specifies CASSPIRELVYNEQFF. Supplemented by reference TRBV5-1 and TRBJ2-1, the full variable domain reads KAGVTQTPRYLIKTRGQQVTLSCSPISGHRSVSWYQQTPGQGLQFLFEYFSETQRNKGNFPGRFSGRQFSNSRSEMNVSTLELGDSALYLCASSPIRELVYNEQFFGPGTRLTVL.

This chain uses TRBV5-1 with TRBJ1-1; TRBD1 matches 7 bases. This CDR3 is built from 13 residues. V shed 4 bases and J 4 bases; nucleotides not matched to a gene: 4. Germline V gene data show CDR1 as SGHRS and CDR2 as YFSETQ. Written as DNA, the CDR3 is TGCGCCAGCAGCATAGCAGGGGGCACTGAAGCTTTCTTT. This gives the protein CASSIAGGTEAFF. The full variable domain, in which reference TRBV5-1 and TRBJ1-1 provide the parts outside the CDR3, is KAGVTQTPRYLIKTRGQQVTLSCSPISGHRSVSWYQQTPGQGLQFLFEYFSETQRNKGNFPGRFSGRQFSNSRSEMNVSTLELGDSALYLCASSIAGGTEAFFGQGTRLTVV.

The chain carries TRBV11-2 and TRBJ1-2; no reliable D call. The CDR3 loop spans 13 amino acids. V dropped 3 bases and J dropped 4 bases, with 9 bases sitting between them. Germline values: CDR1 SGHAT, CDR2 FQNNGV. CDR3 residues: CASSFEGGYGYTF. CDR3 nucleotide sequence: TGTGCCAGCAGCTTTGAGGGAGGCTATGGCTACACCTTC.

In its sample, this clone was seen a few times. The gene calls are TRBV4-1 and TRBJ2-2; D is possibly TRBD1 (6 bases). Germline V gene sequence: CDR1 MGHRA, CDR2 YSYEKL. Trimming took 3 bases from V and 6 from J, leaving 23 bases between them. CDR3 length: 18 amino acids. The CDR3 is CASSHPSVPGHGAGELFF. In nucleotides, the CDR3 is TGCGCCAGCAGCCACCCCAGCGTCCCGGGACACGGGGCCGGGGAGCTGTTTTTT.

This rearrangement joins TRBV7-9 to TRBJ2-2; either TRBD1 or TRBD2 may fit D (5 bases each). Germline assignment: CDR1 SEHNR and CDR2 FQNEAQ (reference sequence). The CDR3 runs 16 residues. V was shortened by 2 bases and J by 4 bases, with 14 bases between the two germline ends. CDR3 amino acids: CASSLFPGQSTGELFF. The DNA for the CDR3 is TGTGCCAGCAGCTTATTTCCGGGGCAGAGCACCGGGGAGCTGTTTTTT.

This clone appeared a single time. The chain combines TRBV5-1 with TRBJ2-1; TRBD2 aligns across 9 bases. Germline-derived CDR1 and CDR2 are SGHRS and YFSETQ. With 7 bases clipped from V and 6 bases from J, the junction kept 11 bases outside the gene matches. This CDR3 is 15 amino acids long. The CDR3 loop reads CASSWQAGGGNEQFF. For the CDR3, the DNA is TGCGCCAGCTCTTGGCAAGCGGGAGGAGGCAATGAGCAGTTCTTC. The whole variable domain, filled in from reference TRBV5-1 and TRBJ2-1, reads KAGVTQTPRYLIKTRGQQVTLSCSPISGHRSVSWYQQTPGQGLQFLFEYFSETQRNKGNFPGRFSGRQFSNSRSEMNVSTLELGDSALYLCASSWQAGGGNEQFFGPGTRLTVL.

The chain carries TRBV9 and TRBJ1-4; TRBD1 aligns across 10 bases. In germline, CDR1 is SGDLS, CDR2 YYNGEE. The CDR3 has 17 amino acids. V lost 1 base and J lost 3; bases outside the gene matches: 6. This chain's CDR3 is CASSVKTGGKANEKLFF. The CDR3 DNA sequence: TGTGCCAGCAGCGTAAAGACAGGGGGCAAAGCTAATGAAAAACTGTTTTTT.

The CDR3 coding sequence is TGCGCCAGCAGCCAAGAGGGACAGGGGGCGCGGGGGGAAGAGACCCAGTACTTC. The encoded protein is CASSQEGQGARGEETQYF. The chain combines TRBV4-1 with TRBJ2-5; 12 bases map to TRBD1. Germline V gives CDR1 MGHRA, CDR2 YSYEKL. The CDR3 spans 18 residues. With 0 bases clipped from V and 3 bases from J, the junction kept 8 bases outside the gene matches.

The chain uses TRBV7-8 and TRBJ2-2; 10 positions match TRBD2. The CDR3 runs to 16 residues. Trimming at V came to 2 bases and at J to 6 bases, leaving 6 bases not matched to a gene. Germline V gene sequence: CDR1 SGHVS, CDR2 FQNEAQ. The CDR3 loop reads CASSLWASGGPGELFF. DNA of the CDR3: TGTGCCAGCAGCTTATGGGCTAGCGGGGGCCCCGGGGAGCTGTTTTTT.

The chain has TRBV28 and TRBJ1-3, with D possibly matching TRBD1 (6 bases). Germline CDR1 and CDR2: MDHEN and SYDVKM. The CDR3 totals 15 residues. V lost 0 bases and J 0 bases, leaving 6 bases between the germline ends. Written as DNA, the CDR3 is TGTGCCAGCAGTTTATGGGACAGCTCTGGAAACACCATATATTTT. It is translated as CASSLWDSSGNTIYF.